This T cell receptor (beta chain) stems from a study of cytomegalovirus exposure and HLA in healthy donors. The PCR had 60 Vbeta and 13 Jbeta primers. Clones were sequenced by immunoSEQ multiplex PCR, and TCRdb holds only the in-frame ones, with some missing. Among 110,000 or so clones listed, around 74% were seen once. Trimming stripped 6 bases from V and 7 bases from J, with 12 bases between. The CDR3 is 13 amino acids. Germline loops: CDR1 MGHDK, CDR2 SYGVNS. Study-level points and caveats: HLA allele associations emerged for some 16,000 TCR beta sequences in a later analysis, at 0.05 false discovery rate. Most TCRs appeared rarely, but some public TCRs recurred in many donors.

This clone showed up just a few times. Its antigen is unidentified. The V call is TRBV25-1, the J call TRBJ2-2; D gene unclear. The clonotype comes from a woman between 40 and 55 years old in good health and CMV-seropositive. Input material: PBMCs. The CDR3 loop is CASSDWVGGELFF. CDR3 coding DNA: TGTGCCAGCAGCGACTGGGTCGGCGGGGAGCTGTTTTTT.